This T cell receptor beta chain was captured in a study of PD-L1 blockade in urothelial cancer. Turning to the study itself: In the patient group, about 90% of the roughly 30 were males with bladder-origin urothelial cancer.

This CDR3 comprises 13 residues. The V end was cut by 2 bases, the J end by 1 base, with 5 bases between. CDR1 is WSHSY and CDR2 is SAAADI in the germline V gene. Libraries were prepared by immunoSEQ multiplex PCR; TCRdb keeps only in-frame clonotypes and omits some of them. The sample records more than 90,000 clones, roughly 84% being singletons. Time point indicated: pretreatment peripheral blood. The chain is built from TRBV10-2 and TRBJ2-5; D not certain. Sequencing was performed on PBMCs, taken around atezolizumab (anti-PD-L1) treatment. The origin of this receptor is a man aged 55 to 70 with urothelial cancer. The CDR3 nucleotides read TGCGCCAGCAGTGAGGCGGCCCAAGAGACCCAGTACTTC. Residues: CASSEAAQETQYF.